This T cell receptor (beta chain) originates from a study of spatial heterogeneity in lung cancer. This clonotype showed up many times. The antigen is unknown. TCRdb analysed the 5' RACE reads with MiXCR anew, one entry per CDR3 protein. The data hold 77,000 or so distinct CDR3 sequences, with approximately 20% observed a single time. The CDR3 spans 14 residues. The V gene's germline CDR1 is SGHDT and CDR2 YYEEEE. The germline V and J ends were trimmed by 2 bases and 4 bases, with 12 bases remaining between them. The time point here: sample taken at primary tumor resection. Whole RNA, which was extracted from tumor, nontumor lung tissue or frozen PBMC, was sequenced without any cell sorting. General study points: Tumor TCRs that were ubiquitous and expanded showed up in blood more at resection than follow-up.

The clonotype was recovered from a male donor with early-stage non-small cell lung cancer. Sequenced here: PBMCs, sampled at surgery. V usage is TRBV5-6 and J usage is TRBJ2-5, with D maybe TRBD2 (5 bases). DNA of the CDR3: TGTGCCAGCAGCTTACGCCGAGGACTAGAGACCCAGTACTTC. As protein: CASSLRRGLETQYF.